This TCR beta chain derives from a study of blood T cells in healthy people across ages. The authors ran a second PCR of 7 to 11 cycles using a sample-barcoded 5' primer and a J-beta primer mix. TCRdb reprocessed the 5' RACE reads with MiXCR, giving one entry per CDR3 protein. The sample holds 500,000 to 700,000 distinct CDR3 sequences, about 30% seen once. This clonotype originated in a woman of 80 years or more in good health. Sequencing used blood.

The CDR3 DNA reads as TGTGCCAGCAGTGGGACAGGGGAGACAGATACGCAGTATTTT. Its translation is CASSGTGETDTQYF. This chain uses TRBV6-4 with TRBJ2-3; 9 bases are a match to TRBD1. Germline values: CDR1 MRHNA, CDR2 SNTAGT. This CDR3 is 14 amino acids long. Trimming removed 4 bases from V and 3 bases from J; junction bases left unmatched: 2.